This TCR beta chain was obtained from a study of a mutant IDH1 vaccine in newly diagnosed glioma (dated by TCRdb to the early 2020s). General notes on the study: Eight vaccinations were administered to patients in weeks 1, 3, 5, 7, 11, 15, 19 and 23, corresponding to visits V03 through V10. Vaccination started 4-6 weeks after radiotherapy alone, or was given together with temozolomide cycles in the groups whose treatment included chemotherapy. Of the approximately 29 treated patients, approximately 62% were male and around 38% were female, and a mean age of 40.4 years was recorded. Prior to enrollment, standard therapy consisting of radiotherapy alone, temozolomide alone, or radiochemotherapy with temozolomide had been administered to patients, with the combination being received by most patients. Peripheral blood was collected at six visits: V03 (baseline), V05, V07, V10, V12 and V13. For exploratory analyses, longitudinal TCRB deep sequencing was carried out in about 25 treated patients wherever samples were available. What the work shows at the level of the full study, not this receptor alone: Availability determined which PBMC samples were chosen for TCRB deep sequencing. Pseudoprogression seemed to be unrelated to changes in the top peripheral T cell clonotypes found by TCRB sequencing. The authors noted that analyses of patient blood samples could not be reproduced because of sample limitations. Across multiple MHC alleles, vaccine-induced immune responses were seen in 90% to 95% of patients.

About this clone: Its cognate antigen has yet to be identified. The sample holds no much larger clone one base away, and base qualities are not on file.

From cysteine to phenylalanine, the CDR3 is 17 amino acids long. The DNA shown is the 51-base CDR3, in frame from base 1. Trimmed from V: 4 bases; trimmed from J: 3 bases; junction bases lacking a gene match: 9. Via the germline V gene, CDR1 is LGHNA and CDR2 YSLEER. The time point label corresponds to: week 5, during vaccination. A 20-mer mutant IDH1 peptide at 300 micrograms in Montanide made up each vaccine dose, which was injected subcutaneously together with topical imiquimod. All donors had newly diagnosed IDH1-mutant astrocytomas of WHO grade 3 or 4 that showed loss of nuclear ATRX. The samples were drawn from NOA16, a multicentre, single-arm, open-label phase I trial in Germany that tested a mutant IDH1 peptide vaccine in humans for the first time. Genomic DNA for TCRB sequencing was extracted from EDTA blood using the DNeasy Blood and Tissue Kit. The protocol used for the library was the immunoSEQ multiplex PCR assay. Rearranged TCR beta chain sequences were amplified using the hsTCRB Kit according to the manufacturer's protocol. An Illumina MiSeq was used to sequence the TCRB libraries. On the study's bioinformatics: Demultiplexing, trimming and gene mapping were performed with the kit vendor's proprietary platform. As stored in TCRdb, this immuneACCESS dataset retains in-frame rearrangements with V and J assigned. A fraction of the clones does not appear; measured against another copy, unresolved V genes explain less than half of the discrepancy, and the remainder lacks a known reason. That table gives V, J and clone size, and the DNA gave D and trimming. This sample holds 30,000 to 45,000 clones; roughly nine tenths were observed only once. Together, the top ten hold approximately 2.4% of the sample.

Recombination joined TRBV4-3 with TRBJ1-3; the central 10 bases match TRBD1. The sample was PBMCs, taken from a glioma patient whose treatment included an IDH1 peptide vaccine. The receptor comes from a man aged 45 to 65 with glioma. The CDR3 sequence is CASSLRDRGGSGNTIYF. DNA sequence: TGCGCCAGCAGCCTCCGGGACAGGGGAGGGAGTGGAAACACCATATATTTT.